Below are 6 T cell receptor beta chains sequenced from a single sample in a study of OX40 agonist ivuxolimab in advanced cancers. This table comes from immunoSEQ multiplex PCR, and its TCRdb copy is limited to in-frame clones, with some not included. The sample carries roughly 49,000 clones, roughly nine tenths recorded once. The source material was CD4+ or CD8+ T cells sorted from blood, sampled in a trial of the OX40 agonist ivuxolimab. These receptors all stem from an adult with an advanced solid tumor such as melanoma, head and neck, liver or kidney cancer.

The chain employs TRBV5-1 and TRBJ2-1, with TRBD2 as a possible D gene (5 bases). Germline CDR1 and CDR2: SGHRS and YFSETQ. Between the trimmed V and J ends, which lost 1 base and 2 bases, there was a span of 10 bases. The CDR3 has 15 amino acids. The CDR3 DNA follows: TGCGCCAGCAGCTTGCACGAGGGAACCTACAATGAGCAGTTCTTC. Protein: CASSLHEGTYNEQFF.

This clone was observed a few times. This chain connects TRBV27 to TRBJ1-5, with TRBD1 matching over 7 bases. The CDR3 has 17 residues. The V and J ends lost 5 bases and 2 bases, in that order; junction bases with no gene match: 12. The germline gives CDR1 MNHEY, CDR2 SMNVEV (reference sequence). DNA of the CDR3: TGTGCCAGCAGTGCACATCAGGGGGTCTCCGGCAATCAGCCCCAGCATTTT. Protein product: CASSAHQGVSGNQPQHF.

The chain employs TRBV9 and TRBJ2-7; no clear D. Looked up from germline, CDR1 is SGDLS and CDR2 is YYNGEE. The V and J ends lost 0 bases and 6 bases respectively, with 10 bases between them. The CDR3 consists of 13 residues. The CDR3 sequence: CASSVENGFEQYF. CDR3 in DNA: TGTGCCAGCAGCGTAGAAAACGGGTTCGAGCAGTACTTC.

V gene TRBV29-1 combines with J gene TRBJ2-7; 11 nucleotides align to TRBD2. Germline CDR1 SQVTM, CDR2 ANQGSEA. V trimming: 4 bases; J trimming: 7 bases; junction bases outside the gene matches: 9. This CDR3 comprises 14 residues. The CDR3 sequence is CSVARLAGGGEQYF. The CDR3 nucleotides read TGCAGCGTTGCTAGGCTAGCGGGGGGCGGGGAGCAGTACTTC.

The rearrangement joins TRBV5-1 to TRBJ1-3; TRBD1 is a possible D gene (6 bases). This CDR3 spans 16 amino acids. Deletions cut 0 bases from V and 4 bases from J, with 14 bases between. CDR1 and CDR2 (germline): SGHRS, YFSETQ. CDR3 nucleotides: TGCGCCAGCAGCTTGGCCGGGACAATGGGGGGAAACACCATATATTTT. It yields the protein CASSLAGTMGGNTIYF. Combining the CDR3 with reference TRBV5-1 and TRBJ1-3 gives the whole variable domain KAGVTQTPRYLIKTRGQQVTLSCSPISGHRSVSWYQQTPGQGLQFLFEYFSETQRNKGNFPGRFSGRQFSNSRSEMNVSTLELGDSALYLCASSLAGTMGGNTIYFGEGSWLTVV.

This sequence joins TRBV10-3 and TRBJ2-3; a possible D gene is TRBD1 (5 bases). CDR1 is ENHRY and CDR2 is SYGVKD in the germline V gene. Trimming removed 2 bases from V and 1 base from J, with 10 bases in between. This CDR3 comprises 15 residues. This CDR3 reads CAISEAWGGTDTQYF. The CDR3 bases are TGTGCCATCAGTGAGGCTTGGGGCGGCACAGATACGCAGTATTTT.